The 2 T cell receptor beta chains below all came from one sample that was sequenced in a study of shared clonotypes between healthy human individuals (dated by TCRdb to the early 2020s). Library construction relied on the immunoSEQ multiplex PCR assay. This immuneACCESS table, as held by TCRdb, lists in-frame sequences with V and J called but not all clones. Of the missing ones, under half trace to an unresolved V gene in checked studies; the others have no known cause. The sample table records some 2.1 million clones; roughly 94% of these occur just once. The leading ten clones occupy 0.13% of the sample. Material for sequencing was naive CD4+ T cells sorted from blood. The cell subset or site label of this sample denotes: CD45RA+ positively selected. The source is a man between 18 and 29 years old in good health.

The chain joins TRBV7-9 to TRBJ2-5, with a possible D match to TRBD2 (6 bases). Trimming shortened V by 5 bases and J by 3 bases, and 16 bases separated the two germline ends. The CDR3 contains 15 residues. The V gene's germline CDR1 is SEHNR and CDR2 FQNEAQ (reference sequence). The DNA of the CDR3 is TGTGCCAGCAGCCTCCGACTAGAGACAAAAGAGACCCAGTACTTC. Amino acids: CASSLRLETKETQYF. The whole variable domain, remainder taken from reference TRBV7-9 and TRBJ2-5, is DTGVSQNPRHKITKRGQNVTFRCDPISEHNRLYWYRQTLGQGPEFLTYFQNEAQLEKSRLLSDRFSAERPKGSFSTLEIQRTEQGDSAMYLCASSLRLETKETQYFGPGTRLLVL.

This sequence joins TRBV18 and TRBJ2-3, with 7 bases identical to TRBD1. The CDR3 sequence is 16 residues long. CDR1 and CDR2 (germline): KGHSH, LQKENI. V lost 3 bases to trimming and J lost 3 bases; unmatched junction nucleotides: 9. The CDR3 DNA sequence: TGTGCCAGCTCACCCATAAGACAGGGTGGTACAGATACGCAGTATTTT. It yields the protein CASSPIRQGGTDTQYF.